A selection of T cell receptor beta chains follows, all from one sample in a study of blood T cell repertoires in COVID-19. Produced via immunoSEQ multiplex PCR; TCRdb's table is partial and in-frame only. This table has about 300,000 clones, nearly 90% appearing once. The sequenced sample consisted of PBMCs or T cells enriched from blood (not recorded which). The receptors were sampled from a woman aged 25 to 39 who had recovered from COVID-19. CDR3s include the opening cysteine and the closing phenylalanine or tryptophan. A D gene is named only where the DNA matches it firmly. Only some rows state a clone size, as once, few, many or a class for expanded clones.

size	D	V	J	DNA	CDR3
NA	TRBD1	TRBV7-2	TRBJ2-7	TGTGCCAGCAGCACTCGGGACAGTAGCTCCTACGAGCAGTACTTC	CASSTRDSSSYEQYF
NA	NA	TRBV14	TRBJ1-2	TGTGCCAGCAGCCAAGCGGCGTTCTGGAGGGACGACACCTTC	CASSQAAFWRDDTF
few	TRBD1	TRBV15	TRBJ1-1	TGTGCCACCAGCAGAGCCACAGGGGCAAACACTGAAGCTTTCTTT	CATSRATGANTEAFF
NA	NA	TRBV27	TRBJ1-4	TGTGCCAGCAGTCCATTTCCGGCAACTAATGAAAAACTGTTTTTT	CASSPFPATNEKLFF
NA	NA	TRBV9	TRBJ1-3	TGTGCCAGCAGCCCTCAGAGGGCCGGCTCTGGAAACACCATATATTTT	CASSPQRAGSGNTIYF
NA	TRBD2	TRBV28	TRBJ2-3	TGTGCCAGCAGTTTGGGACTAGCGGGGTACACAGATACGCAGTATTTT	CASSLGLAGYTDTQYF
NA	NA	TRBV3-1/TRBV3-2	TRBJ2-3	TGTGCCAGCAGCCAAGGGCGGACAGATACGCAGTATTTT	CASSQGRTDTQYF
NA	TRBD1	TRBV18	TRBJ1-4	TGTGCCAGCTCACCACCGGGGGTGACAGGGGCTGAAAAACTGTTTTTT	CASSPPGVTGAEKLFF
few	NA	TRBV2	TRBJ1-3	TGTGCCAGCAGTGAGGACTCCCCTCGTGTCGGAAACACCATATATTTT	CASSEDSPRVGNTIYF
NA	NA	TRBV6-6	TRBJ1-6	TGTGCCTGTCAGGCGAGGGTTAGCTCCTATAATTCACCCCTCCACTTT	CACQARVSSYNSPLHF
NA	NA	TRBV6-2/TRBV6-3	TRBJ2-7	TGTGCCAGCAGTTACTCGAGGGTCACATACTACGAGCAGTACTTC	CASSYSRVTYYEQYF
NA	NA	TRBV5-6	TRBJ2-2	TGTGCCAGCAGCTTTAGAGGACAGTGGACCGCCGGGGAGCTGTTTTTT	CASSFRGQWTAGELFF
NA	NA	TRBV19	TRBJ1-5	TGTGCCAGTACCATAGGGGCACAGCCCCAGCATTTT	CASTIGAQPQHF
few	TRBD2	TRBV5-1	TRBJ2-7	TGCGCCAGCAGCTTAGCGGGGGGCATCTCCTACGAGCAGTACTTC	CASSLAGGISYEQYF
NA	NA	TRBV9	TRBJ1-3	TGTGCCAGCAGCCGGCAGCGGACCCCGGGTCCTGGAAACACCATATATTTT	CASSRQRTPGPGNTIYF
NA	TRBD1	TRBV18	TRBJ1-4	TGTGCCAGCTCGGAAGACAGGGGGATACGGGAAAAACTGTTTTTT	CASSEDRGIREKLFF
NA	TRBD2	TRBV6-5	TRBJ2-3	TGTGCCAGCAGTCGCCGGGGGGGGGCGGATACGCAGTATTTT	CASSRRGGADTQYF
few	NA	TRBV30	TRBJ1-3	TGTGCCTGGAGTGTGGGACTCTCTGGAAACACCATATATTTT	CAWSVGLSGNTIYF
NA	NA	TRBV18	TRBJ1-4	TGTGCCAGCTCACCACGCCCTAGTCACGATGAAAAACTGTTTTTT	CASSPRPSHDEKLFF
NA	NA	TRBV19	TRBJ1-6	TGTGCCAGACCATCCAGGCTGACGATTAATTCACCCCTCCACTTT	CARPSRLTINSPLHF
NA	NA	TRBV27	TRBJ2-1	TGTGCCAGCAGTCCCCGGGGGGGGACAGGGCATGAGCAGTTCTTC	CASSPRGGTGHEQFF
NA	NA	TRBV7-2	TRBJ2-5	TGTGCCAGCAGCTTAGGAGGGCGGGGGCGCCAAGAGACCCAGTACTTC	CASSLGGRGRQETQYF
NA	TRBD2	TRBV10-1	TRBJ2-1	TGCGCCAGCAGTGAGTCTATACGGGGGGTACTTTCTGGCAATGAGCAGTTCTTC	CASSESIRGVLSGNEQFF
NA	NA	TRBV4-1	TRBJ1-5	TGCGCCAGCAGCCAAGAAATCTCGGGGAAGAGCAATCAGCCCCAGCATTTT	CASSQEISGKSNQPQHF
NA	TRBD1	TRBV5-6	TRBJ1-2	TGTGCCAGCAGTCAGGGGGCTAGTGGCTACACCTTC	CASSQGASGYTF
once	NA	TRBV11-2	TRBJ1-2	TGTGCCAGCAGCTTAGAGGCAGGGGCGAACTATGGCTACACCTTC	CASSLEAGANYGYTF
once	NA	TRBV4-3	TRBJ1-2	TGCGCCAGCAGCCAAGCTGCAGGAAAGTATGGCTACACCTTC	CASSQAAGKYGYTF
once	TRBD1	TRBV30	TRBJ1-2	TGTGCCTGGAGCCCCGGGGACAGGGCTAACTATGGCTACACCTTC	CAWSPGDRANYGYTF
NA	NA	TRBV11-2	TRBJ2-1	TGTGCCAGCAGCGAGACCCTCGGGTCCTACAATGAGCAGTTCTTC	CASSETLGSYNEQFF
NA	NA	TRBV7-9	TRBJ2-5	TGTGCCAGCAGCCCGATAGCCAAAGAGACCCAGTACTTC	CASSPIAKETQYF
NA	NA	TRBV10-3	TRBJ2-7	TGTGCCATCATGGGCGCAGGGATGAACGAGCAGTACTTC	CAIMGAGMNEQYF
NA	TRBD1	TRBV7-2	TRBJ1-1	TGTGCCAGCAGCCCGCCCGGGACAGACGCTTTCTTT	CASSPPGTDAFF
NA	TRBD1	TRBV30	TRBJ1-6	TGTGCCTGGAGTGTTGGACAGGGGAATTCACCCCTCCACTTT	CAWSVGQGNSPLHF
few	NA	TRBV28	TRBJ2-7	TGTGCCAGCACCCTTGCGGCGACCGGACAGACTAACTACGAGCAGTACTTC	CASTLAATGQTNYEQYF
few	TRBD1	TRBV5-5	TRBJ1-6	TGTGCCAGCAGCTTGGCGGGACAGGGCTCTAATTCACCCCTCCACTTT	CASSLAGQGSNSPLHF